This T cell receptor beta chain comes out of a study of cytomegalovirus exposure and HLA in healthy donors. Findings and limits, study-wide: In an earlier analysis, productive rearrangement rates for most beta V segments clustered near 87% or 30%. In vitro data verified a few CMV-associated chains as specific for CMV antigens.

On this clone itself: Its antigen is still unknown.

There are 17 residues in the CDR3. V was pared by 6 bases and J by 0 bases, with 15 bases between. CDR1 is SNHLY and CDR2 is FYNNEI in the germline V gene. Use of 60 Vbeta and 13 Jbeta primers characterized the PCR. TCRdb's table, derived via immunoSEQ multiplex PCR, lists solely in-frame clones and lacks some. The sample records some 150,000 clones, 55% to 80% being singletons. Sequenced sample: PBMCs. The sequence came from a woman between 55 and 75 years old in good health and CMV-seropositive. The V gene is TRBV2, the J gene TRBJ2-6; perhaps TRBD2 as D (6 bases). CDR3 loop: CASRPGTGNSGANVLTF. CDR3 DNA sequence: TGTGCCAGCAGACCCGGGACTGGGAACTCTGGGGCCAACGTCCTGACTTTC.